This note documents a single TCR beta chain sequence. What it binds is not known. The data are from a study of shared clonotypes between healthy human individuals. Study-wide results and limits: In contrast to clonotypes shared by all four donors, non-shared clonotypes had lower generation probabilities.

Profiling relied on immunoSEQ multiplex PCR, and the TCRdb table lists in-frame clones only, not all of them. The profile shows approximately 840,000 clones, around 96% of them singletons. The CDR3 sequence is 13 residues long. Germline CDR1 and CDR2: SQVTM and ANQGSEA. V was pared by 2 bases and J by 3 bases, with 2 bases of the junction left unmatched. CD45RO-negative cells were positively selected for CCR7, leaving out terminally differentiated effector memory CD45RA+ cells. Sequenced: naive CD8+ T cells sorted from blood. This TCR was recovered from a man aged 30-40 years in good health. V usage is TRBV29-1 and J usage is TRBJ2-7; TRBD2 matches at 9 bases. CDR3 sequence: CSVELAGNYEQYF. In DNA form, the CDR3 reads TGCAGCGTTGAACTAGCGGGAAACTACGAGCAGTACTTC.